This TCR beta chain was recorded in a study of PD-1 blockade in classical Hodgkin lymphoma. V gave up 0 bases and J gave up 2 bases, with 9 bases separating them. Germline V CDR1 and CDR2: SGDLS, YYNGEE. The length of the CDR3 is 14 residues. Regarding time point: newly diagnosed, previously untreated cHL patient sample. CD4+ T cells were purified from thawed PBMCs by magnetic negative selection. Investigators turned to newly diagnosed, untreated classical Hodgkin lymphoma PBMCs for comparison. Regarding the study as a whole: Nothing has yet pinned down what causes the repertoire differences, possibly disease activity or prior therapy. Healthy donors reportedly exceeded newly diagnosed patients in baseline TCR diversity.

Only in-frame clones appear in the TCRdb table, and some are missing; sequencing was by immunoSEQ multiplex PCR. The sample shows approximately 23,000 clones, more than 85% of them seen only once. Comment on this clone: Its antigen remains unidentified.

The sample comprised CD4+ T cells from blood. The TCR comes from a human donor with classical Hodgkin lymphoma. V and J are TRBV9 and TRBJ2-7, with D perhaps matching TRBD2 (5 bases). The CDR3 bases are TGTGCCAGCAGCGTAGATCCGGGAACCTACGAGCAGTACTTC. The encoded protein is CASSVDPGTYEQYF.